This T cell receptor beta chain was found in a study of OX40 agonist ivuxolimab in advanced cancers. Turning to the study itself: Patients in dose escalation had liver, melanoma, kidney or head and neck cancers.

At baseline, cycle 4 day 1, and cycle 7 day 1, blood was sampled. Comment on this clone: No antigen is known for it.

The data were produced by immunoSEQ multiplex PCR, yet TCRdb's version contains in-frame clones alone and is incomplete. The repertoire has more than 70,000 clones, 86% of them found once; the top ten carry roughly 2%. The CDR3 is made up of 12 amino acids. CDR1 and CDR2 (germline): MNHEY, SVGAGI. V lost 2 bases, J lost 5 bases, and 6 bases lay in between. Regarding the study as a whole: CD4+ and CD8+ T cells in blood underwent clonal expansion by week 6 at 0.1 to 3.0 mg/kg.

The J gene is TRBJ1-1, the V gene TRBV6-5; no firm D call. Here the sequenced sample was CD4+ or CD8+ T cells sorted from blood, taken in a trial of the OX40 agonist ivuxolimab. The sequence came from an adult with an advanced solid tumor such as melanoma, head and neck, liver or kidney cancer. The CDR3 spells CASSYGGTEAFF. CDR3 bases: TGTGCCAGCAGTTACGGTGGAACTGAAGCTTTCTTT.